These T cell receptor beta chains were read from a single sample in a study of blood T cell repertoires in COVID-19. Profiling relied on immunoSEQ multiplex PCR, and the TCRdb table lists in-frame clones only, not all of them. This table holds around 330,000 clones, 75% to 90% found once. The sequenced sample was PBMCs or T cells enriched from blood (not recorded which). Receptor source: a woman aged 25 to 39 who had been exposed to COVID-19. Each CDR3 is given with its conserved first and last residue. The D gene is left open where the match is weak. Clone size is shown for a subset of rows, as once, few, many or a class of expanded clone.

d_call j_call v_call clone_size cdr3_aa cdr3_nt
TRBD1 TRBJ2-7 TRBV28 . CASSPPGQGFNYEQYF TGTGCCAGCAGTCCCCCGGGACAGGGGTTTAACTACGAGCAGTACTTC
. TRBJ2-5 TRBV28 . CASRSDSPWTQYF TGTGCCAGCAGGTCAGACAGCCCCTGGACCCAGTACTTC
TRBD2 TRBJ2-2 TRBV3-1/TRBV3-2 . CASSLGLAGVNTGELFF TGTGCCAGCAGCCTGGGACTAGCGGGGGTGAACACCGGGGAGCTGTTTTTT
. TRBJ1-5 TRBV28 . CASRGGGSNQPQHF TGTGCCAGCAGGGGGGGTGGGAGCAATCAGCCCCAGCATTTT
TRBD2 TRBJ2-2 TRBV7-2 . CAPGGLASTGELFF TGTGCCCCGGGGGGACTAGCGTCCACCGGGGAGCTGTTTTTT
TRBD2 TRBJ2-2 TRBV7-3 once CASSLGLAGGSGELFF TGTGCCAGCAGCCTGGGACTAGCGGGAGGTTCCGGGGAGCTGTTTTTT
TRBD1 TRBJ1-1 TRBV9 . CASSVSRGQGNTEAFF TGTGCCAGCAGCGTCTCGAGGGGACAGGGCAACACTGAAGCTTTCTTT
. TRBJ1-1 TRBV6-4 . CASTGPMNTEAFF TGTGCCAGCACCGGTCCTATGAACACTGAAGCTTTCTTT
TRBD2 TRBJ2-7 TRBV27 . CASSSGLAGIYEQYF TGTGCCAGCAGTTCGGGACTAGCGGGAATCTACGAGCAGTACTTC
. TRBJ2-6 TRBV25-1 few CASTPSSGANVLTF TGTGCCAGCACCCCGAGCTCTGGGGCCAACGTCCTGACTTTC
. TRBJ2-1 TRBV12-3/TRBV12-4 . CASSLSDEQFF TGTGCCAGCAGTTTATCGGATGAGCAGTTCTTC
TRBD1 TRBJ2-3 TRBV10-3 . CAIGQGTDTQYF TGTGCCATAGGACAGGGCACAGATACGCAGTATTTT
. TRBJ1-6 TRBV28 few CASSDWGPSSYNSPLHF TGTGCCAGCAGTGATTGGGGCCCGAGCTCCTATAATTCACCCCTCCACTTT
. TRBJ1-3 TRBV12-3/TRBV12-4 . CASSLSGGNTIYF TGTGCCAGCAGTTTGTCAGGGGGAAACACCATATATTTT
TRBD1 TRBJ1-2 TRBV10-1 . CASSPGQGSNYGYTF TGCGCCAGCAGCCCGGGACAGGGGTCTAACTATGGCTACACCTTC
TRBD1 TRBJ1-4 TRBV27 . CASSSPAEQGGGEKLFF TGTGCCAGCAGTTCCCCCGCCGAACAGGGGGGGGGTGAAAAACTGTTTTTT
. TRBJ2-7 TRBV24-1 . CATSDPRELFYEQYF TGTGCCACCAGTGATCCCCGGGAGCTTTTCTACGAGCAGTACTTC
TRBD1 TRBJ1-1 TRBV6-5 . CASYAGQGILEAFF TGTGCCAGCTACGCGGGACAGGGGATTTTAGAAGCTTTCTTT
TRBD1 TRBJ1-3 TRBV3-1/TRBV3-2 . CASSRGTGENSGNTIYF TGTGCCAGCAGCCGTGGGACAGGGGAAAACTCTGGAAACACCATATATTTT
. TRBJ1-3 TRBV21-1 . CASSSRDRVNTIYF TGTGCCAGCAGCAGCCGGGACAGGGTAAACACCATATATTTT
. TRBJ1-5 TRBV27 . CASSPRVPLNQPQHF TGTGCCAGCAGCCCGAGGGTCCCCCTAAATCAGCCCCAGCATTTT
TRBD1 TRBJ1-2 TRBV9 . CASSVTPGTGYGYTF TGTGCCAGCAGCGTAACCCCCGGGACAGGGTATGGCTACACCTTC
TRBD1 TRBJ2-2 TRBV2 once CASSLQGANTGELFF TGTGCCAGCAGCCTACAGGGGGCGAACACCGGGGAGCTGTTTTTT
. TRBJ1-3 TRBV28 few CASSFRGNTIYF TGTGCCAGCAGTTTCCGGGGAAACACCATATATTTT
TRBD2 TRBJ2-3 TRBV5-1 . CASSYGTSGGTDTQYF TGCGCCAGCAGCTACGGGACTAGCGGAGGCACAGATACGCAGTATTTT
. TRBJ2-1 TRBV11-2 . CASSLDTFGTYNEQFF TGTGCCAGCAGCTTAGATACATTTGGCACCTACAATGAGCAGTTCTTC
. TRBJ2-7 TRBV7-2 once CASARAGLNEQYF TGTGCCAGCGCCCGGGCAGGGCTAAACGAGCAGTACTTC
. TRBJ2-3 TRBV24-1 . CATSASRDTQYF TGTGCCACCAGTGCCTCTCGGGATACGCAGTATTTT